This T cell receptor beta chain derives from a study of spatial heterogeneity in lung cancer. Overall study context: Where present, follow-up PBMC were sequenced a median of about 2 years after resection.

Findings and caveats of the study: Ubiquitous, expanded tumor-derived TCRs were more frequently observed in blood at resection than at follow-up.

A unique molecular identifier was attached to every TCR cDNA molecule. TCRdb reprocessed the 5' RACE reads via MiXCR and lists one record per CDR3 protein. The top ten clones hold around 6% of a sample with 15,000 or so distinct CDR3 sequences, about 18% of them seen once. Time point meaning: blood at routine non-recurrence follow-up after resection. Whole RNA, which was extracted from tumor, nontumor lung tissue or frozen PBMC, was sequenced without any cell sorting. V lost 0 bases and J lost 5; bases outside the gene matches: 8. This CDR3 is 16 amino acids long. Per germline, CDR1 LGHDT and CDR2 YNNKEL (reference sequence). A note on this clonotype: The antigen is not known.

This material consisted of PBMCs, taken at follow-up. This TCR was recovered from a male donor with early-stage non-small cell lung cancer. The rearrangement uses TRBV3-1 and TRBJ2-5, with 8 bases matching TRBD2. CDR3 nucleotides: TGTGCCAGCAGCCAAGATAGCCGGACTAGCATGGAGACCCAGTACTTC. Its protein product is CASSQDSRTSMETQYF.